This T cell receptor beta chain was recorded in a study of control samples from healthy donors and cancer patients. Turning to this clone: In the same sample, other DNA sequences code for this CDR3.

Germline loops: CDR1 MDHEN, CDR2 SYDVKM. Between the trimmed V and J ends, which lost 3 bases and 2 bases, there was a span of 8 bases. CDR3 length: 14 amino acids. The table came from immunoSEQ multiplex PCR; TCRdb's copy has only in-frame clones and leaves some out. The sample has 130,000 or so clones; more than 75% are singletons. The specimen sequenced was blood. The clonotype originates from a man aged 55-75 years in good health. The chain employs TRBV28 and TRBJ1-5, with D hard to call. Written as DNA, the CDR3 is TGTGCCAGCAGTTTCCGGATGGGCAATCAGCCCCAGCATTTT. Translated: CASSFRMGNQPQHF.